Described below is a single T cell receptor beta chain sequence and its context. This entry is derived from a study of blood T cell repertoires in COVID-19. Original processing notes: Reference gene primer amplification in the assay estimated nucleated cell counts. Assay: immunoSEQ multiplex PCR; the TCRdb copy retains only in-frame clones and omits some. That table supplies the V and J calls and clone size; D and trimming were determined from the DNA. Of hundreds of thousands of clones listed, just over 85% are singletons. V was clipped by 4 bases and J by 0 bases, with 12 bases between them. This CDR3 is 16 amino acids long. Germline V gives CDR1 KGHSH, CDR2 LQKENI.

This clonotype was sampled from a man at least 80 years old with acute or convalescent COVID-19. Sequencing input: peripheral blood. The chain links TRBV18 to TRBJ1-4, with a possible D match to TRBD1 (5 bases). The CDR3 region is CASSRSTGATNEKLFF. CDR3 in DNA: TGTGCCAGCTCACGCTCGACGGGGGCAACTAATGAAAAACTGTTTTTT. Supplemented by reference TRBV18 and TRBJ1-4, the full variable domain reads NAGVMQNPRHLVRRRGQEARLRCSPMKGHSHVYWYRQLPEEGLKFMVYLQKENIIDESGMPKERFSAEFPKEGPSILRIQQVVRGDSAAYFCASSRSTGATNEKLFFGSGTQLSVL.